The 2 T cell receptor beta chains presented below share a single source sample, sequenced in a study of blood T cell repertoires in COVID-19. Assay: immunoSEQ multiplex PCR; the TCRdb copy retains only in-frame clones and omits some. The table includes around 450,000 clones, 87% detected once. The sequenced sample consisted of PBMCs or T cells enriched from blood (not recorded which). The source is a young woman with acute COVID-19.

The chain has TRBV5-1 and TRBJ2-7, with 7 nucleotides matching TRBD1. Germline V gene data show CDR1 as SGHRS and CDR2 as YFSETQ. This CDR3 has 15 residues. V lost 4 bases, J lost 0 bases, and 7 bases stayed unmatched. The CDR3 DNA is TGCGCCAGCAGCCCGGGACAGCGAAGCTCCTACGAGCAGTACTTC. Its protein product is CASSPGQRSSYEQYF.

This chain uses TRBV5-1 with TRBJ1-4, with D perhaps matching TRBD1 (5 bases). This CDR3 is built from 14 residues. Trimming stripped 0 bases from V and 6 bases from J, with 9 bases between. Germline CDR1 reads SGHRS; CDR2 reads YFSETQ. The CDR3: CASSLAGGDEKLFF. In nucleotides, the CDR3 is TGCGCCAGCAGCTTGGCGGGGGGGGATGAAAAACTGTTTTTT. Using reference TRBV5-1 and TRBJ1-4 for the parts outside the CDR3, the full variable domain is KAGVTQTPRYLIKTRGQQVTLSCSPISGHRSVSWYQQTPGQGLQFLFEYFSETQRNKGNFPGRFSGRQFSNSRSEMNVSTLELGDSALYLCASSLAGGDEKLFFGSGTQLSVL.